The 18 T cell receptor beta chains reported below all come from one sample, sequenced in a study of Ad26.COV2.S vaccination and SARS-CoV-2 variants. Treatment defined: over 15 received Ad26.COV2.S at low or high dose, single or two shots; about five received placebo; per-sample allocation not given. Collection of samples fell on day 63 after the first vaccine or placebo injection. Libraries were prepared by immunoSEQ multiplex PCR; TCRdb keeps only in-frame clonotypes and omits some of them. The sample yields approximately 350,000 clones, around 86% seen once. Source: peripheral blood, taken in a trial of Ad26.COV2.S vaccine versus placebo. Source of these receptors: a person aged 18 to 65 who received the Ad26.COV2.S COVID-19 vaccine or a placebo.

As DNA, the CDR3 is TGTGCCAGCTCACCACCTAACCAGGGAGTCCAAGAGACCCAGTACTTC. Translation gives CASSPPNQGVQETQYF. The chain combines TRBV18 with TRBJ2-5; D may be TRBD1 or TRBD2 (5 bases each). V lost 0 bases, J lost 1 base, and 12 bases lay in between. The germline gives CDR1 KGHSH, CDR2 LQKENI. The length of the CDR3 is 16 residues. The variable domain in full, with the rest retrieved from reference TRBV18 and TRBJ2-5, is NAGVMQNPRHLVRRRGQEARLRCSPMKGHSHVYWYRQLPEEGLKFMVYLQKENIIDESGMPKERFSAEFPKEGPSILRIQQVVRGDSAAYFCASSPPNQGVQETQYFGPGTRLLVL.

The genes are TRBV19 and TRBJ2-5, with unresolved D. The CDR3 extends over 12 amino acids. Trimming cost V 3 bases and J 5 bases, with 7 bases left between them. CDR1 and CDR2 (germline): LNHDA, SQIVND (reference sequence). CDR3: CASSMGLETQYF. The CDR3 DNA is TGTGCCAGTAGTATGGGTCTGGAGACCCAGTACTTC.

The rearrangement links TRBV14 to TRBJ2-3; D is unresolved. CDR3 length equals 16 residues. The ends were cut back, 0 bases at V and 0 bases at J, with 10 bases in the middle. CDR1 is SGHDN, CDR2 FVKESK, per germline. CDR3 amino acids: CASSQDIANSTDTQYF. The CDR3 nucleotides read TGTGCCAGCAGCCAAGACATAGCAAACAGCACAGATACGCAGTATTTT.

The CDR3 DNA reads TGTGCCAGCAGCCAGATCCTACAAGGGAATGAGCAGTTCTTC. Translation gives CASSQILQGNEQFF. This sequence joins TRBV4-2 and TRBJ2-1; D unclear. CDR3 length: 14 residues. Deletions cut 3 bases from V and 7 bases from J, with 13 bases between. CDR1 is LGHNA and CDR2 is YNFKEQ in the germline V gene.

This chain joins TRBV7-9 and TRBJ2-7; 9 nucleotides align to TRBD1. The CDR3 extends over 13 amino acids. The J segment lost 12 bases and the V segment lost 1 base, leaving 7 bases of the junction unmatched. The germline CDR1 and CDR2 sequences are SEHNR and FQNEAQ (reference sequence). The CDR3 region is CASSLGTGAQRYF. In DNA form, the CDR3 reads TGTGCCAGCAGCTTAGGGACAGGGGCTCAGCGGTACTTC.

CDR3 region: CASSMTGSNEKLFF. The CDR3 nucleotides read TGTGCCAGCAGCATGACAGGGTCTAATGAAAAACTGTTTTTT. This sequence joins TRBV7-9 and TRBJ1-4; the match to TRBD1 covers 7 bases. The germline gives CDR1 SEHNR, CDR2 FQNEAQ (reference sequence). V lost 5 bases, J lost 3 bases, and 3 bases stayed unmatched. The CDR3 spans 14 residues.

This CDR3 is CASSQEGGHINQPQHF. Here the CDR3 DNA reads TGTGCCAGCAGCCAGGAAGGTGGGCATATCAATCAGCCCCAGCATTTT. The rearrangement uses TRBV4-2 and TRBJ1-5, with D hard to call. Germline V gene sequence: CDR1 LGHNA, CDR2 YNFKEQ. The length of the CDR3 is 16 residues. Deletions cut 3 bases from V and 3 bases from J, with 15 bases between.

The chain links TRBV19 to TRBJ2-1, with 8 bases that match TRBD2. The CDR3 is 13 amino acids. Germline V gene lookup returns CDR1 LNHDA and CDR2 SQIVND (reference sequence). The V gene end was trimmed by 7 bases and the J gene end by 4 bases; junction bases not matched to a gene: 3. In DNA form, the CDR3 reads TGTGCCAGTAATAAGCGGGGGTACAATGAGCAGTTCTTC. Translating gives CASNKRGYNEQFF.

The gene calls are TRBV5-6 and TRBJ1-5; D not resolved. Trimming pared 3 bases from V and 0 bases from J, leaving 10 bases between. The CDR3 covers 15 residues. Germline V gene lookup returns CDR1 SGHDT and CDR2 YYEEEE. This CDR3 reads CASSYWTDSNQPQHF. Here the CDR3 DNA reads TGTGCCAGCAGCTATTGGACGGATAGCAATCAGCCCCAGCATTTT. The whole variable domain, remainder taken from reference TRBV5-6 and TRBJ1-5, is DAGVTQSPTHLIKTRGQQVTLRCSPKSGHDTVSWYQQALGQGPQFIFQYYEEEERQRGNFPDRFSGHQFPNYSSELNVNALLLGDSALYLCASSYWTDSNQPQHFGDGTRLSIL.

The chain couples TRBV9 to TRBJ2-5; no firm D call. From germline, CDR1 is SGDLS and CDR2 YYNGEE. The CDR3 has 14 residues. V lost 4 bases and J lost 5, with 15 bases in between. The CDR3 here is CASSPRAGTETQYF. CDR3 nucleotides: TGTGCCAGCAGCCCACGGGCAGGCACGGAGACCCAGTACTTC.

This chain's CDR3 is CASSQEGGLNTQYF. The CDR3 nucleotides read TGTGCCAGCAGCCAAGAAGGAGGGTTAAATACGCAGTATTTT. J is TRBJ2-3 and V is TRBV4-2; maybe TRBD2 (6 bases). Germline CDR1 reads LGHNA; CDR2 reads YNFKEQ. Trimming took 0 bases from V and 7 from J, leaving 11 bases between them. This CDR3 spans 14 amino acids.

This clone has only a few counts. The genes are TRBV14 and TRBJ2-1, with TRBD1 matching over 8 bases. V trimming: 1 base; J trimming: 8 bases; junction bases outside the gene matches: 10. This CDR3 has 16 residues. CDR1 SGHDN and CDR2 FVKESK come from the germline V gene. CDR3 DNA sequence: TGTGCCAGCAGCCAAGTCCCCGGACAGGGCGGCCATGAGCAGTTCTTC. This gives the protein CASSQVPGQGGHEQFF.

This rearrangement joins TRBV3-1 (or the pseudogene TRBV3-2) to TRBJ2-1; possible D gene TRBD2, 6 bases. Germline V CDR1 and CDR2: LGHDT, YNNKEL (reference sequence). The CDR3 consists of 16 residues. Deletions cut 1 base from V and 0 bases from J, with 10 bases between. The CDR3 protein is CASSQGRGPSYNEQFF. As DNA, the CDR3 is TGTGCCAGCAGCCAAGGGCGGGGCCCCTCCTACAATGAGCAGTTCTTC.

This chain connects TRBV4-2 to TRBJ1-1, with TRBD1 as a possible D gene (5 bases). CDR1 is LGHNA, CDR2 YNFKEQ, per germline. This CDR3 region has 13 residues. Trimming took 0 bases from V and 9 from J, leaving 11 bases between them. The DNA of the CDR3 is TGTGCCAGCAGCCAAGAATGGAGGGGTAAAGCTTTCTTT. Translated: CASSQEWRGKAFF.

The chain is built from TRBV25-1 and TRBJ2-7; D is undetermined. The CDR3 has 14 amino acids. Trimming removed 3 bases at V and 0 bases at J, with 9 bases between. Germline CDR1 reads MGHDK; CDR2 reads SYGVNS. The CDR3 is CASSEWIGSYEQYF. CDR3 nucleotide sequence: TGTGCCAGCAGTGAGTGGATCGGCTCCTACGAGCAGTACTTC.

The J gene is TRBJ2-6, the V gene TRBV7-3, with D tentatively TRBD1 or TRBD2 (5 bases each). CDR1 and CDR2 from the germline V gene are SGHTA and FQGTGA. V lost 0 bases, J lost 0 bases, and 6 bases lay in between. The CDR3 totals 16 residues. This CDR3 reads CASSLTGTSGANVLTF. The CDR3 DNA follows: TGTGCCAGCAGCTTAACCGGGACCTCTGGGGCCAACGTCCTGACTTTC.

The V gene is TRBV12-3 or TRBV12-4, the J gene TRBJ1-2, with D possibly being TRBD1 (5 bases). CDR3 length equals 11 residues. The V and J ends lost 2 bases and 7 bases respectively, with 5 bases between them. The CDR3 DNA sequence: TGTGCCAGCAGTTTACAGGGTGGCTACACCTTC. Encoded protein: CASSLQGGYTF.

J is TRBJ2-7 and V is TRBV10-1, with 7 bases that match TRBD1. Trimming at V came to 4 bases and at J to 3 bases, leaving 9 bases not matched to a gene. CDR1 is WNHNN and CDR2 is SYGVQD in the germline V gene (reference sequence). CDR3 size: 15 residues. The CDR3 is CASSGPWDRYYEQYF. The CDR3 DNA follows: TGCGCCAGCAGTGGTCCGTGGGACAGATACTACGAGCAGTACTTC.